This TCR beta chain was sequenced for a study of CD8+ T cells in alopecia areata. Background on the study: Tofacitinib ran 6 to 18 months, followed by 6 months off drug.

Isolated RNA was reverse transcribed into cDNA used as the sequencing template. Profiling relied on immunoSEQ multiplex PCR, and the TCRdb table lists in-frame clones only, not all of them. This table holds some 210,000 clones, more than 60% found once. V shed 8 bases and J shed 5 bases, with 16 bases lying between them. Germline values: CDR1 GTSNPN, CDR2 SVGIG (reference sequence). The CDR3 is 12 residues long. Described treatment: oral pan-JAK inhibitor, 5-10 mg twice daily. This clone showed up just a few times. This material consisted of CD4+ T cells sorted from blood, taken around week 44, from a patient treated with tofacitinib. This clonotype was sampled from a human donor with alopecia areata. The chain links TRBV30 to TRBJ2-7; perhaps TRBD2 as D (7 bases). For the CDR3, the DNA is TGTGCCCGCCGGGGGGCTCGGAACGAGCAGTACTTC. Translated: CARRGARNEQYF.